This T cell receptor beta chain originates from a study of shared clonotypes between healthy human individuals (dated by TCRdb to 2020 to 2022). Broadly, across the study: The cohort included three men and a couple of women between 18 and 49 years of age. Per donor, three plates each were used for CD4 naive and CD4 memory, two for CD8 naive, and one for CD8 memory. Each donor's leukapheresis produced roughly between roughly 0.85 and 10 billion PBMCs. Different laboratories and diverse techniques were used to prepare libraries and sequence TCR repertoires, to increase sequencing depth and limit assay-specific biases. To estimate repertoire size and how much clonotype sharing occurs between individuals, the study deeply sequenced the blood TCR repertoires of about five healthy adults.

On this clone: No cognate antigen has been identified for it. Per-base quality was not reported, and no clone a single base away is much larger than it.

CD8 naive samples were obtained by positive selection for CCR7 among CD45RO-negative cells, yielding a CD45RA+CCR7+ population from which TemRA cells were excluded. Healthy HIV-negative adults with no recently reported acute infections or vaccinations were included as donors. Every donor was a Caucasian adult living in Nashville, Tennessee, USA. Blood was collected by leukapheresis, and PBMCs were isolated by Ficoll-Histopaque density gradient centrifugation and then cryopreserved in liquid nitrogen vapor phase. Purity and quantity of every magnetically sorted T cell population were checked by analytical flow cytometry. Genomic DNA was isolated from each sorted fraction and quantified by UV absorbance on a Nanodrop 2000c. Using the deep immunoSEQ assay, TCR CDR3 regions were amplified from genomic DNA by multiplex PCR. Genomic DNA extracted from each cell subset was distributed evenly over all wells of several immunoSEQ 96-well plates, and each plate served as one replicate. For sorted subsets, about 200 ng genomic DNA, equal to 30,000 to 35,000 T cell genomes, was loaded into each replicate PCR. The purified libraries were quantified using a Qubit 3.0 fluorometer, sized with a Bioanalyzer 2100, and then quantified again using the KAPA Library Quantification kit. Every immunoSEQ 96-well plate was sequenced on a dedicated single-read 150-cycle Illumina NextSeq 550 flow cell. The paper's processing steps were these. Because the immunoSEQ output held only junctional sequences and lacked quality scores, the filtering could not match the filtering applied to full-length reads. To assign V/J genes and CDR3, sequences were annotated against IMGT germline references using PyIR, a Python wrapper for IgBLAST v1.9. Reads with weak V/J assignments (E-value above 1e-6), missing CDR3, stop codons, out-of-frame junctions, or ambiguous translated residues were removed. V3J clonotypes were defined as sequences sharing the same inferred V gene, J gene, and CDR3 amino acid sequence. Percentage overlap between repertoires was computed as shared unique clonotypes divided by the size of the smaller repertoire. RTK rarefaction, the Chao1 estimator, and Recon v2.1 estimates of unobserved clonotypes were used to assess repertoire richness. For all TCRbeta clonotypes obtained by the gDNA method from a few donors, generation probabilities were computed with OLGA. TCRdb's version of the immuneACCESS table is confined to in-frame rearrangements and falls short of the full clone set. An unresolved V gene accounts for under half of the shortfall where checked; the remainder is of unknown origin. V and J calls and clone size are copied from that table; D and trimming were computed from the DNA. This sample gives hundreds of thousands of clones in total; roughly 95% of them show up just once. The ten largest clonotypes hold around 0.12% of the sample.

CDR1 and CDR2 are read off the germline V gene (reference sequence) as MNHEY and SMNVEV. CDR3 length: 11 amino acids, cysteine to phenylalanine. The kept DNA is CDR3 alone, 33 bases in frame from the first base. General study outcomes and caveats: Larger estimated clonotype richness was generally found for naive subsets than for memory subsets. Incomplete sequencing was indicated by rarefaction of sorted-subset datasets, despite the large sequencing depth. Sampling was restricted to blood, and TCR repertoires in tissues likely differ from the TCR repertoires found in blood. The genetic and exposure-history diversity represented was limited by the small number of donors. Compared with non-shared clonotypes, clonotypes shared by all four sorted-subset donors had higher generation probabilities. Pairwise subsampling indicated that sequencing depth was expected to affect the degree of clonotype sharing among donors. Sharing across a handful of donors was observed for about 4.8% of naive CD4, less than 4% of naive CD8, about 2.3% of memory CD4, and 0.4% of memory CD8 clonotypes.

This sequence originates from a woman under 40 in good health. The specimen was naive CD8+ T cells sorted from blood. The cell subset or site label, as the study defines it: CD45RA+CCR7+. The V and J genes are TRBV27 and TRBJ2-5, with the D call perhaps TRBD1 or TRBD2, as 5 bases match in each case. The tail of the sequence fits TRBJ2-7 better, so the J call may be wrong. Read as DNA, the sequence is TGTGCCAGCACCGGGACCAACGAGCAGTACTTC. This translates into CASTGTNEQYF.